This TCR beta chain was recorded in a study of blood T cell repertoires in COVID-19 (dated by TCRdb to about 2020). For the wider study: Samples from collaborators originated in the United States, Italy and Spain and spanned both the acute and convalescent phases of COVID-19. Deeply sampled blood TCRbeta repertoires from subjects exposed to, actively infected with, or recovered from COVID-19 were included in the dataset. The samples were drawn from the first 160 participants of the ongoing ImmuneRACE study and from some 1,300 subjects provided by 6 global collaborators. A freely available public database, intended as a resource for researchers studying the immune response to SARS-CoV-2, is where the repertoires were released. HLA class I and class II types, where available, came from metadata supplied by the sample provider rather than from assay-based typing. Sample metadata almost always included a de-identified subject ID, COVID-19 status, age in years and sex. The prospective study material was composed of cDNA or gDNA derived from T cells, B-cell-depleted T cells, or PBMCs.

Results and caveats for the whole study, not just this receptor: The quantity of clinical and demographic metadata differed by source and by participant and was supplied without curation.

Collaborating institutions collected whole blood in K2EDTA tubes following their own protocols. For TCRbeta analysis, collaborators shipped samples in one of three forms: frozen whole blood, isolated PBMCs, or DNA extracted from either of those sample types. Comment on this clone: Its antigen target is currently unknown. No much larger clone exists at a distance of one base, and base qualities are not known.

V is cut by 3 bases and J by 3 bases, and the space between the germline ends is 12 bases. CDR1 and CDR2 (KGHSH, LQKENI) derive from the germline V gene. The CDR3, from cysteine to phenylalanine, totals 14 residues. The kept DNA is CDR3 alone, 42 bases in frame from the first base. TCRbeta CDR3 regions were amplified from genomic DNA using the immunoSEQ Assay, a bias-controlled multiplex PCR. As for the original processing: Nucleated cell counts per sample were estimated from amplification of reference gene primers within the assay. Sequence reads were collapsed and filtered to measure the absolute abundance of every unique TCRbeta CDR3 rearrangement. Productive Simpson clonality was computed per sample as the square root of Simpson's diversity index over productive rearrangements. TCRdb obtained this table from immuneACCESS and retained in-frame rearrangements with V and J assigned. These tables miss some clones; where compared with another copy, unresolved V genes account for less than half of the shortfall, and the remainder is unexplained. That table supplies the V and J calls and clone size; D and trimming were determined from the DNA. The table for this sample lists 210,000 or so clones; about 90% of them were counted only once. The top ten clones comprise more than 1.4% of the sample.

This chain is built from TRBV18 and TRBJ2-7; the D segment cannot be called with confidence. Material: peripheral blood. The source of this sequence is a man in his late teens or twenties with active or convalescent COVID-19. The CDR3 has the sequence CASSPATNHYEQYF. At the DNA level, the sequence is TGTGCCAGCTCACCGGCAACGAACCACTACGAGCAGTACTTC.